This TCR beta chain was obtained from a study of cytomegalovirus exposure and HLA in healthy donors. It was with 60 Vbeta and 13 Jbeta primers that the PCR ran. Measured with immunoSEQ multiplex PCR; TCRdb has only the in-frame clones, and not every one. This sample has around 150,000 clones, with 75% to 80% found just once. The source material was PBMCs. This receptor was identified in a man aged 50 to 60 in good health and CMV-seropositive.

CDR3 in amino acids: CASIEGGFHETQYF. DNA of the CDR3: TGTGCCAGCATCGAGGGAGGGTTCCACGAGACCCAGTACTTC. This chain links TRBV9 with TRBJ2-5, with 7 bases aligning to TRBD2. The CDR3 is 14 residues long. Germline assignment: CDR1 SGDLS and CDR2 YYNGEE. The V segment lost 6 bases and the J segment 5 bases; nucleotides outside the gene matches: 10.